Given below is one T cell receptor beta chain in context. This entry comes from a study of OX40 agonist ivuxolimab in advanced cancers. Sequencing was performed with immunoSEQ multiplex PCR; in TCRdb, only in-frame clones are kept and a portion is missing. Among 75,000 or so clones listed, 84% were seen once. From germline, CDR1 is SGHRS and CDR2 YFSETQ. This CDR3 spans 13 amino acids. Unmatched junction bases numbered 2, after V lost 2 bases and J lost 5 bases. The chain carries TRBV5-1 and TRBJ2-3; 7 positions match TRBD1. The receptor comes from an adult with an advanced solid tumor such as melanoma, head and neck, liver or kidney cancer. Sequencing used CD4+ or CD8+ T cells sorted from blood, obtained in a trial of the OX40 agonist ivuxolimab. The CDR3 DNA follows: TGCGCCAGCAGCTTTGGACAGGTAGATACGCAGTATTTT. As protein: CASSFGQVDTQYF.